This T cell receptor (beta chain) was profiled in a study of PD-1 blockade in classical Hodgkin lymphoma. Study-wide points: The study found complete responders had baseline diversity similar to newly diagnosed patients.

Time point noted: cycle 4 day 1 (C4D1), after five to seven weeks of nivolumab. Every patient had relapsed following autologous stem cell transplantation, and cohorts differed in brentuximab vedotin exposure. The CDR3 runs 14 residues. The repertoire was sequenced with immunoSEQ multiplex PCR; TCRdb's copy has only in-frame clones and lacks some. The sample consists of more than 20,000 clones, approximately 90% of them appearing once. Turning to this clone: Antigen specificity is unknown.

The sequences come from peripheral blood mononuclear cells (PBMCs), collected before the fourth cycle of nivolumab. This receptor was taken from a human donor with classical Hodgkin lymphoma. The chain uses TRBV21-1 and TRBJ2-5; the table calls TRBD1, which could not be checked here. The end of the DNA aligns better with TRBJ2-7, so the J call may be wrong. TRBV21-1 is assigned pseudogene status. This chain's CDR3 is CASGAYRGTYEQYF. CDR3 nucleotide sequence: TGTGCCAGCGGAGCATACAGGGGAACCTACGAGCAGTACTTC.